The 5 T cell receptor beta chains below all came from one sample that was sequenced in a study of cytomegalovirus exposure and HLA in healthy donors (dated by TCRdb to the late 2010s). Receptor libraries were prepared by the immunoSEQ multiplex PCR assay. TCRdb retrieved this table from immuneACCESS and kept in-frame rearrangements only. Not all clones are present; in checked studies, unresolved V genes account for under half, and no reason is known for the remainder. This sample comprises about 330,000 clones, approximately 86% of them detected only once. The leading ten clones occupy roughly 1.2% of the sample. Sequences were obtained from PBMCs. Receptor source: a woman aged 25 to 39 in good health and CMV-seropositive.

This clone appeared a few times. The gene calls are TRBV29-1 and TRBJ2-7, with a tentative D call TRBD1 (6 bases). Germline loops: CDR1 SQVTM, CDR2 ANQGSEA. V was shortened by 6 bases and J by 4 bases, with 13 bases between the two germline ends. The CDR3 loop spans 12 amino acids. The CDR3 protein is CSVGQTIYEQYF. The CDR3 nucleotides read TGCAGCGTAGGACAGACAATTTACGAGCAGTACTTC.

This rearrangement joins TRBV5-4 to TRBJ2-2; D unresolved. This CDR3 comprises 14 residues. Trimming left V 0 bases short and J 6 bases short, with 9 bases between. The germline V gene encodes CDR1 SGHNT and CDR2 YYREEE (reference sequence). DNA of the CDR3: TGTGCCAGCAGCTTGGGGATCGATCCCGGGGAGCTGTTTTTT. This translates into CASSLGIDPGELFF.

The DNA of the CDR3 is TGTGCCAGCTCACCGGACTTGTACAATGAGCAGTTCTTC. This codes for CASSPDLYNEQFF. J is TRBJ2-1 and V is TRBV18; possible D gene TRBD2, 5 bases. V shed 3 bases and J shed 4 bases, with 7 bases lying between them. CDR1 is KGHSH and CDR2 is LQKENI in the germline V gene. The CDR3 consists of 13 residues.

This clone was found once. CDR3 in amino acids: CASSPSDRDNGYTF. The CDR3 DNA reads TGTGCCAGCAGCCCCTCCGACAGGGACAATGGCTACACCTTC. V usage is TRBV5-6 and J usage is TRBJ1-2; 7 bases are a match to TRBD1. Trimming took 4 bases from V and 6 from J; bases not matched to a gene: 9. CDR3 length: 14 residues. CDR1 and CDR2 from the germline V gene are SGHDT and YYEEEE.

The chain employs TRBV4-3 and TRBJ2-7; no definite D call. This CDR3 region has 16 residues. The V gene lost 0 bases and the J gene lost 3 bases, with 15 bases spanning the gap. CDR1 is LGHNA, CDR2 YSLEER, per germline. CDR3 sequence (DNA): TGCGCCAGCAGCCAAGATACAGCCCCGTTGGGCTACGAGCAGTACTTC. The encoded protein is CASSQDTAPLGYEQYF.